The next 19 T cell receptor beta chains were all read from a single sample in a study of blood T cell repertoires in COVID-19. Libraries were prepared by immunoSEQ multiplex PCR; TCRdb keeps only in-frame clonotypes and omits some of them. Of under 250,000 clones in the sample, about 80% are singletons; the top ten hold 1.3%. Sequencing was performed on PBMCs or T cells enriched from blood (not recorded which). These receptors were collected from a woman between 35 and 50 years old with acute COVID-19.

This rearrangement joins TRBV25-1 to TRBJ1-6; unclear D gene. CDR1 is MGHDK and CDR2 is SYGVNS in the germline V gene. With 3 bases removed from V and 10 bases from J, the gap between germline ends came to 13 bases. The CDR3 is 14 residues long. The CDR3 sequence is CASSEGPWQSPLHF. CDR3 DNA: TGTGCCAGCAGTGAGGGCCCTTGGCAATCACCCCTCCACTTT.

This clone has just a few counts. The rearrangement links TRBV11-2 to TRBJ2-7; 10 nucleotides line up with TRBD1. The CDR3 runs to 13 residues. V lost 5 bases to trimming and J lost 7 bases; unmatched junction nucleotides: 5. Looked up from germline, CDR1 is SGHAT and CDR2 is FQNNGV. The CDR3 DNA reads TGTGCCAGCAGCGAAGCGGACAGGGGGGAGCAGTACTTC. This sequence encodes CASSEADRGEQYF.

The chain joins TRBV27 to TRBJ1-2, with TRBD1 matching over 10 bases. With 6 bases clipped from V and 0 bases from J, the junction kept 7 bases outside the gene matches. The CDR3 sequence is 16 residues long. CDR1 is MNHEY, CDR2 SMNVEV, per germline (reference sequence). In nucleotides, the CDR3 is TGTGCCAGCAGGACCCCGGGACAGGGGACTAACTATGGCTACACCTTC. Protein sequence: CASRTPGQGTNYGYTF.

The chain has TRBV29-1 and TRBJ1-2, with D possibly TRBD1 on 6 matching bases. V gave up 5 bases and J gave up 2 bases, with 12 bases separating them. The CDR3 spans 13 residues. In germline, CDR1 is SQVTM, CDR2 ANQGSEA. The CDR3 region has the DNA TGCAGCGTTACCACAGGGCCCAACTATGGCTACACCTTC. Protein product: CSVTTGPNYGYTF.

The J gene is TRBJ1-3, the V gene TRBV5-6, with TRBD1 identical over 9 bases. The V and J ends lost 3 bases and 8 bases, in that order; junction bases with no gene match: 12. Germline values: CDR1 SGHDT, CDR2 YYEEEE. The CDR3 extends over 16 amino acids. CDR3 sequence: CASSSESRTGVHTIYF. CDR3 nucleotides: TGTGCCAGCAGCTCGGAGAGCCGGACAGGGGTACACACCATATATTTT.

The genes are TRBV27 and TRBJ2-7; TRBD1 matches 8 bases. The CDR3 length is 12 residues. V lost 5 bases to trimming and J lost 5 bases; unmatched junction nucleotides: 2. Germline CDR1 MNHEY, CDR2 SMNVEV (reference sequence). CDR3 coding DNA: TGTGCCAGCAGTACACAGGGGGACGAGCAGTACTTC. It translates to CASSTQGDEQYF.

The chain recombines TRBV19 with TRBJ2-6, with 7 bases fitting TRBD2. After removal of 5 bases from V and 5 bases from J, the junction contained 15 bases not matched to a gene. From germline, CDR1 is LNHDA and CDR2 SQIVND (reference sequence). The CDR3 is 18 residues long. CDR3 nucleotide sequence: TGTGCCAGTAGTGACCCCGTAAGGAGGGGAGGGAGGGCCAACGTCCTGACTTTC. Translated: CASSDPVRRGGRANVLTF.

The rearrangement uses TRBV2 and TRBJ2-7, with D hard to call. V was pared by 6 bases and J by 1 base, with 4 bases between. Per germline, CDR1 SNHLY and CDR2 FYNNEI. The CDR3 has 11 amino acids. The CDR3 region has the DNA TGTGCCAGCAGGAGATCCTACGAGCAGTACTTC. Translating gives CASRRSYEQYF.

As DNA, the CDR3 is TGCGCCAGCAGCTTGAACGCGGGACCGACCTACGAGCAGTACTTC. As protein: CASSLNAGPTYEQYF. The V gene is TRBV5-1, the J gene TRBJ2-7, with D possibly TRBD2 on 6 matching bases. Per the germline V gene, CDR1 is SGHRS and CDR2 is YFSETQ. V shed 1 base and J shed 2 bases, with 13 bases lying between them. The length of the CDR3 is 15 residues.

This clone was recorded a few times. This chain links TRBV7-2 with TRBJ1-6, with a tentative D call TRBD1 (6 bases). V was shortened by 1 base and J by 7 bases, with 11 bases between the two germline ends. The CDR3 covers 15 residues. Germline V CDR1 and CDR2: SGHTA, FQGNSA. CDR3 bases: TGTGCCAGCAGCTTAGGGGACACAGTAAATTCACCCCTCCACTTT. Amino acids: CASSLGDTVNSPLHF.

This clone was detected a few times. The gene calls are TRBV6-5 and TRBJ2-2; D perhaps matches TRBD2 (5 bases). With 7 bases removed from V and 1 base from J, the gap between germline ends came to 10 bases. The CDR3 sequence is 14 residues long. Germline V gives CDR1 MNHEY, CDR2 SVGAGI. CDR3 bases: TGTGCCAGCAAAAAGCGGAGGAACACCGGGGAGCTGTTTTTT. It is translated as CASKKRRNTGELFF.

The CDR3 spells CASSEGTSGRAEQFF. In DNA, the CDR3 is TGCGCCAGCAGTGAGGGGACTAGCGGGAGGGCGGAGCAGTTCTTC. The chain employs TRBV10-1 and TRBJ2-1, with 16 positions matching TRBD2. Germline-derived CDR1 and CDR2 are WNHNN and SYGVQD (reference sequence). Trimming at V came to 2 bases and at J to 10 bases, leaving 2 bases not matched to a gene. The CDR3 is 15 amino acids.

The chain uses TRBV6-5 and TRBJ2-4; tentatively, D is TRBD1 (7 bases). The germline V gene encodes CDR1 MNHEY and CDR2 SVGAGI. V lost 4 bases to trimming and J lost 8 bases, with 21 bases between them. This CDR3 spans 16 amino acids. The CDR3 sequence: CASSSTPRGDLDIQYF. The CDR3 DNA follows: TGTGCCAGCAGTTCTACTCCCAGGGGGGACTTAGACATTCAGTACTTC.

This chain links TRBV9 with TRBJ2-6; 7 positions match TRBD2. Germline CDR1 SGDLS, CDR2 YYNGEE. The CDR3 is 16 residues long. V was pared by 4 bases and J by 2 bases, with 6 bases of the junction left unmatched. The chain's CDR3 is CASSSYGGTGANVLTF. In DNA form, the CDR3 reads TGTGCCAGCAGCTCCTACGGGGGGACTGGGGCCAACGTCCTGACTTTC. Full variable domain (missing parts from reference TRBV9 and TRBJ2-6): DSGVTQTPKHLITATGQRVTLRCSPRSGDLSVYWYQQSLDQGLQFLIQYYNGEERAKGNILERFSAQQFPDLHSELNLSSLELGDSALYFCASSSYGGTGANVLTFGAGSRLTVL.

The chain is built from TRBV19 and TRBJ2-7; D is unresolved. CDR1 and CDR2 from the germline V gene are LNHDA and SQIVND (reference sequence). CDR3 length: 14 amino acids. The V gene lost 5 bases and the J gene lost 0 bases, with 11 bases spanning the gap. For the CDR3, the DNA is TGTGCCAGTAGTTTTAGTATAAGCTCCTACGAGCAGTACTTC. Amino acid sequence: CASSFSISSYEQYF.

CDR3 in DNA: TGTGCCAGCAGCCCGTGGGGGGAAGAGAGCACAGATACGCAGTATTTT. This gives the protein CASSPWGEESTDTQYF. The J gene is TRBJ2-3, the V gene TRBV9; possibly TRBD2 for D (6 bases). V lost 4 bases, J lost 0 bases, and 15 bases lay in between. Germline CDR1 is SGDLS and CDR2 is YYNGEE. The CDR3 spans 16 residues.

This sequence joins TRBV12-3 or TRBV12-4 and TRBJ1-5; no clear D. The CDR3 is made up of 13 amino acids. V lost 1 base and J lost 1, with 2 bases in between. CDR3 sequence (DNA): TGTGCCAGCAGTTTAGTAAGCAATCAGCCCCAGCATTTT. Translated: CASSLVSNQPQHF.

This rearrangement joins TRBV10-1 to TRBJ1-4; D is undetermined. The CDR3 covers 14 residues. Germline-derived CDR1 and CDR2 are WNHNN and SYGVQD (reference sequence). The V end lost 5 bases, the J end lost 8 bases, and 15 bases lay between the germline ends. In DNA, the CDR3 is TGCGCCAGCAGTCCGACTTACCCCGGAGAAAAACTGTTTTTT. Its protein is CASSPTYPGEKLFF.

The genes are TRBV6-5 and TRBJ1-6; D possibly corresponds to TRBD1 (5 bases). The V end lost 2 bases, the J end lost 10 bases, and 18 bases lay between the germline ends. This CDR3 contains 16 residues. Per germline, CDR1 MNHEY and CDR2 SVGAGI. CDR3 in DNA: TGTGCCAGCAGTTACCGGGTGGACAAAGGGCAGTCACCCCTCCACTTT. Its translation: CASSYRVDKGQSPLHF.